This T cell receptor beta chain was retrieved from a study of Ad26.COV2.S vaccination and SARS-CoV-2 variants. Study-wide background: By the intramuscular route, Ad26.COV2.S was given once, or twice 56 days apart.

Libraries were prepared by immunoSEQ multiplex PCR; TCRdb keeps only in-frame clonotypes and omits some of them. This sample has about 350,000 clones; 86% occur once, and the top ten carry about 10%. Findings and limits, study-wide: Assessments of TCR breadth and depth may have underestimated the total T cell responses.

V was clipped by 6 bases and J by 7 bases; unmatched bases: 5. The CDR3 is 14 amino acids. Germline CDR1 and CDR2: MDHEN and SYDVKM. Treatment given: around 19 received Ad26.COV2.S at low or high dose, single or two shots; about 5 received placebo; per-sample allocation not given. Sampling happened 63 days after the first vaccine or placebo injection. The vaccine antigen was prefusion-stabilized Wuhan SARS-CoV-2 spike. Only one count was recorded for this clone. The antigen remains undetermined. The TCR comes from a person between 18 and 65 years old who received the Ad26.COV2.S COVID-19 vaccine or a placebo. This chain links TRBV28 with TRBJ1-6; 8 nucleotides align to TRBD1. The sequencing used peripheral blood, collected in a trial of Ad26.COV2.S vaccine versus placebo. This chain's CDR3 is CASSGQGENSPLHF. The CDR3 DNA follows: TGTGCCAGCAGCGGACAGGGTGAGAATTCACCCCTCCACTTT.